This entry concerns a single T cell receptor (beta chain). The antigen is not known. The sample is drawn from a study of vaccination and CD4 T cells after COVID-19. Treatment in this sample: approximately 11-day PBMC culture with coronavirus spike peptide pools or control peptides (ViraFEST assay). The Oncomine TCR Beta short-read assay was what sequenced the DNA obtained from cultured CD4+ T cells. TCRdb recomputed calls from the PCR reads with MiXCR, one row per CDR3 protein. The data show more than 9,500 distinct CDR3 sequences, with about two thirds seen just once and roughly 10% held by the top ten. There are 13 residues in the CDR3. V lost 5 bases, J lost 2 bases, and 0 bases stayed unmatched. Looked up from germline, CDR1 is KGHSH and CDR2 is LQKENI.

The rearrangement uses TRBV18 and TRBJ1-5; 7 positions agree with TRBD1. The origin of this receptor is a human donor who had recovered from COVID-19. Sample: CD4+ T cells from blood, cultured in vitro. CDR3: CASSGQGNQPQHF. The CDR3 bases are TGTGCCAGCTCAGGACAGGGCAATCAGCCCCAGCATTTT.